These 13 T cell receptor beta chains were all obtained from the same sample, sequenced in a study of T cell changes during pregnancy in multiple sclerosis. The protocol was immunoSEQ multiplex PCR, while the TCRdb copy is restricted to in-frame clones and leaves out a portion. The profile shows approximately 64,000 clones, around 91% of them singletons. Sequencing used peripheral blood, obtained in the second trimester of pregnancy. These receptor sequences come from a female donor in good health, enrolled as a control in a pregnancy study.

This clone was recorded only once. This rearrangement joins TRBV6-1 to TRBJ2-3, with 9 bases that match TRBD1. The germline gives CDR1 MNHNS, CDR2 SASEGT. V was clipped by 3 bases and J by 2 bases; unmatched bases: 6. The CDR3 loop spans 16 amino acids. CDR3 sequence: CASSDDRGSVTDTQYF. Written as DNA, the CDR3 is TGTGCCAGCAGTGACGACAGGGGGTCCGTCACAGATACGCAGTATTTT.

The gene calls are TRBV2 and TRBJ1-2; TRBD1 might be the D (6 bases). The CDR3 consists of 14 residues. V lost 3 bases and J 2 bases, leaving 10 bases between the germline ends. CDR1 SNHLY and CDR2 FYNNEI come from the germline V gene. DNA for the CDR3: TGTGCCAGCAGTGACAGCGACAGGAACTATGGCTACACCTTC. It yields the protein CASSDSDRNYGYTF.

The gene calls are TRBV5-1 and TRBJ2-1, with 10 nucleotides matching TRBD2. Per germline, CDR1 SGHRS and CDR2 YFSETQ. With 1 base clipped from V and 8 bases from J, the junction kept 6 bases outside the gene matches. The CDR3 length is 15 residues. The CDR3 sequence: CASSLSSGGFDEQFF. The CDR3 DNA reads TGCGCCAGCAGCTTGTCTAGCGGGGGTTTCGATGAGCAGTTCTTC.

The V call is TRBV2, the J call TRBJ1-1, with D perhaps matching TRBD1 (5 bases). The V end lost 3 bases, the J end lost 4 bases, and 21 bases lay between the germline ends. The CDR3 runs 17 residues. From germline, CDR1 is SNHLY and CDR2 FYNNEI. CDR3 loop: CASSDSAGWELGTEAFF. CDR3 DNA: TGTGCCAGCAGTGACTCGGCAGGGTGGGAATTGGGCACTGAAGCTTTCTTT.

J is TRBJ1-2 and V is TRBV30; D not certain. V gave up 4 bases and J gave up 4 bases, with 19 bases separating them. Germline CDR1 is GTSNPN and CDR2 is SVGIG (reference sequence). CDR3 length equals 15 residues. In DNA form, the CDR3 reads TGTGCCTGGACCGTAAGTGAGGGAGAAGGCTATGGCTACACCTTC. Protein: CAWTVSEGEGYGYTF. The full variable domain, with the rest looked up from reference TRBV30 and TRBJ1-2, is SQTIHQWPATLVQPVGSPLSLECTVEGTSNPNLYWYRQAAGRGLQLLFYSVGIGQISSEVPQNLSASRPQDRQFILSSKKLLLSDSGFYLCAWTVSEGEGYGYTFGSGTRLTVV.

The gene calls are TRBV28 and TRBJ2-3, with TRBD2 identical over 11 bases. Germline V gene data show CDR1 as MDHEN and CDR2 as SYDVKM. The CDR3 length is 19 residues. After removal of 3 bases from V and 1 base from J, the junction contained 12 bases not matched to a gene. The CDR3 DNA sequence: TGTGCCAGCAGTTTCGAGTCCGGGACTAGCGGTGTTGGCACAGATACGCAGTATTTT. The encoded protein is CASSFESGTSGVGTDTQYF.

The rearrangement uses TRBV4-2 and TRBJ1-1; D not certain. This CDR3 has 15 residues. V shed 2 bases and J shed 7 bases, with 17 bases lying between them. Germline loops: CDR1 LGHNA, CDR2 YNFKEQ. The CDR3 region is CASSQSQQLTDEAFF. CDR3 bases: TGTGCCAGCAGCCAATCACAACAGCTTACCGATGAAGCTTTCTTT.

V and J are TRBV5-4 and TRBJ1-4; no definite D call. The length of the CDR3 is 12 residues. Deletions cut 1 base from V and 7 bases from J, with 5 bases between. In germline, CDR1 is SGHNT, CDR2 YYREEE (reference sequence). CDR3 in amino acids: CASSLSSEKLFF. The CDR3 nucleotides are TGTGCCAGCAGCTTGTCGAGTGAAAAACTGTTTTTT.

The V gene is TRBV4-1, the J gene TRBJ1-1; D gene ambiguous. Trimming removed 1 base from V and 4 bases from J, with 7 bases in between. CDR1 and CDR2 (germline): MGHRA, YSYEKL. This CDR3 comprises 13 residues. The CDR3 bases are TGCGCCAGCAGCCAAGGACACCTCACTGAAGCTTTCTTT. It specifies CASSQGHLTEAFF.

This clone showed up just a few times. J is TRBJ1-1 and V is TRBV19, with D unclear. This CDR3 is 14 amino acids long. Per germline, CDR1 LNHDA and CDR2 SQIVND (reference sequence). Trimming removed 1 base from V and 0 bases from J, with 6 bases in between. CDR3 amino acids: CASSIGLVNTEAFF. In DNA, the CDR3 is TGTGCCAGTAGTATAGGACTGGTGAACACTGAAGCTTTCTTT.

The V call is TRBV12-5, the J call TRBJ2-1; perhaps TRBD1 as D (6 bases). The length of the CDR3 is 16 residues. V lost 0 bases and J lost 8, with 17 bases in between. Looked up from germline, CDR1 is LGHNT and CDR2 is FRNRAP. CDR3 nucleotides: TGTGCTAGTGGTTTGGTACTGGCAGGGGCAGGGTATGAGCAGTTCTTC. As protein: CASGLVLAGAGYEQFF.

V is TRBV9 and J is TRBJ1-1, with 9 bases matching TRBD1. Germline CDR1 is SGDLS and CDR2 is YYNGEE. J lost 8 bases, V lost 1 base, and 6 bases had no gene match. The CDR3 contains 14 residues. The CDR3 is CASSVTGGSGEAFF. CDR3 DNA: TGTGCCAGCAGCGTAACAGGGGGCAGTGGGGAAGCTTTCTTT.

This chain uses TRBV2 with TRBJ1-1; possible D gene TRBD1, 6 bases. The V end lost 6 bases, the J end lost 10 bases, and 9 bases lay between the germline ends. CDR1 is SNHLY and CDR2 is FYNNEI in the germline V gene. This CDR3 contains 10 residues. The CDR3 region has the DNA TGTGCCAGCAGGGGGGGGGCAGCTTTCTTT. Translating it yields CASRGGAAFF.